What follows are 30 T cell receptor beta chains derived from one specimen sequenced in a study of cytomegalovirus exposure and HLA in healthy donors (dated by TCRdb to about 2017). The receptor library was made with the immunoSEQ multiplex PCR assay. The multiplex PCR relied on a mix of 60 forward primers for TCR Vbeta segments and 13 reverse primers for TCR Jbeta segments. TCRdb retrieved this table from immuneACCESS and kept in-frame rearrangements only. Not all clones are present; in checked studies, unresolved V genes account for under half, and no reason is known for the remainder. For this sample the table gives hundreds of thousands of clones, of which over 80% were detected only once. The ten largest clonotypes hold 4.5% to 7% of the sample. Material: PBMCs. The source of these receptors is a man between 40 and 49 years old in good health and CMV-seropositive.

This clone was found a few times. Mismatch with germline at one junction end may stem from a read error. The chain joins TRBV7-7 to TRBJ2-5; 9 bases are a match to TRBD1. CDR1 is SSHAT, CDR2 FNYEAQ, per germline (reference sequence). CDR3 length: 14 amino acids. In DNA, the CDR3 is TGTGCTAGCAGCACCGACAGGGGGGGTGAGACCCAGTACTTC. Translated, it gives CASSTDRGGETQYF.

The rearrangement uses TRBV27 and TRBJ1-1; D is possibly TRBD1 (6 bases). This CDR3 region has 15 residues. Trimming removed 6 bases from V and 0 bases from J, with 14 bases in between. CDR1 is MNHEY, CDR2 SMNVEV, per germline (reference sequence). The chain's CDR3 is CASSRPGQVNTEAFF. The CDR3 coding sequence is TGTGCCAGCAGCCGGCCGGGACAAGTGAACACTGAAGCTTTCTTT.

This chain joins TRBV5-1 and TRBJ1-2; D possibly corresponds to TRBD1 (5 bases). The CDR3 covers 16 residues. The germline V gene has CDR1 SGHRS and CDR2 YFSETQ. Deletions cut 1 base from V and 4 bases from J, with 17 bases between. CDR3 nucleotide sequence: TGCGCCAGCAGCTTGAAGTCGACGGGGGTTGGCTATGGCTACACCTTC. Its protein product is CASSLKSTGVGYGYTF.

The rearrangement links TRBV29-1 to TRBJ1-2; the match to TRBD1 covers 7 bases. Germline-derived CDR1 and CDR2 are SQVTM and ANQGSEA. This CDR3 is 14 amino acids long. V lost 5 bases, J lost 8 bases, and 14 bases stayed unmatched. The CDR3 DNA follows: TGCAGCGTTAACACCCCCCGAGGGGGCGAGGGCTACACCTTC. Residues: CSVNTPRGGEGYTF. Using reference TRBV29-1 and TRBJ1-2 for the parts outside the CDR3, the full variable domain is SAVISQKPSRDICQRGTSLTIQCQVDSQVTMMFWYRQQPGQSLTLIATANQGSEATYESGFVIDKFPISRPNLTFSTLTVSNMSPEDSSIYLCSVNTPRGGEGYTFGSGTRLTVV.

The chain has TRBV2 and TRBJ2-3, with TRBD2 matching over 13 bases. The CDR3 runs 19 residues. V shed 6 bases and J 6 bases; nucleotides not matched to a gene: 18. Germline V lookup: CDR1 SNHLY, CDR2 FYNNEI. CDR3 DNA sequence: TGTGCCAGCAGGGGCAACCTTGGACTAGCGGGAGCCACGGGCGATACGCAGTATTTT. Amino acid sequence: CASRGNLGLAGATGDTQYF.

This sequence joins TRBV29-1 and TRBJ2-7; TRBD2 might be the D (6 bases). Trimming stripped 8 bases from V and 6 bases from J, with 26 bases between. Germline V gives CDR1 SQVTM, CDR2 ANQGSEA. This CDR3 is 15 amino acids long. The CDR3 is CSMQPRDSLGVEQYV. DNA of the CDR3: TGCAGCATGCAACCCCGGGACTCTCTTGGGGTCGAGCAGTACGTC.

This chain connects TRBV7-3 to TRBJ2-1; 7 bases align to TRBD1. The V gene's germline CDR1 is SGHTA and CDR2 FQGTGA. The CDR3 covers 13 residues. The junction had 4 bases not matched to a gene; V was cut back by 5 bases and J by 6 bases. The CDR3 protein is CASSIGTVNEQFF. The CDR3 coding sequence is TGTGCCAGCAGCATCGGGACAGTCAATGAGCAGTTCTTC.

The chain is built from TRBV5-4 and TRBJ2-2; TRBD2 agrees at 9 bases. The V segment lost 0 bases and the J segment 5 bases; nucleotides outside the gene matches: 2. The CDR3 contains 15 residues. Germline V gene data show CDR1 as SGHNT and CDR2 as YYREEE (reference sequence). The CDR3 DNA is TGTGCCAGCAGCTTGGCAGCGGGAGGTACCGGGGAGCTGTTTTTT. Translating gives CASSLAAGGTGELFF. The complete variable domain, with remaining parts taken from reference TRBV5-4 and TRBJ2-2, reads ETGVTQSPTHLIKTRGQQVTLRCSSQSGHNTVSWYQQALGQGPQFIFQYYREEENGRGNFPPRFSGLQFPNYSSELNVNALELDDSALYLCASSLAAGGTGELFFGEGSRLTVL.

The V gene is TRBV10-1, the J gene TRBJ2-7; tentative D call: TRBD2 (6 bases). Germline V lookup: CDR1 WNHNN, CDR2 SYGVQD (reference sequence). The CDR3 contains 11 residues. Trimming took off 5 bases at V and 6 bases at J, with 8 bases between the two ends. This CDR3 is CASSYGGEQYF. Here the CDR3 DNA reads TGCGCCAGCAGTTACGGGGGCGAGCAGTACTTC.

This chain links TRBV10-1 with TRBJ2-5; 10 bases agree with TRBD1. Germline CDR1 reads WNHNN; CDR2 reads SYGVQD (reference sequence). There are 14 residues in the CDR3. Germline trimming cut 5 bases from V and 5 bases from J; bases unmatched to any gene: 5. The CDR3 region is CASSPGTGVETQYF. DNA for the CDR3: TGCGCCAGCAGTCCCGGGACAGGGGTCGAGACCCAGTACTTC.

This chain joins TRBV23-1 and TRBJ2-1, with 11 bases identical to TRBD2. TRBV23-1 is classed as an ORF, of uncertain function. This CDR3 is 18 amino acids long. V trimming: 2 bases; J trimming: 7 bases; junction bases outside the gene matches: 13. This CDR3 reads CASSQVLIRLAGGNEQFF. The CDR3 DNA is TGCGCCAGCAGTCAAGTATTAATTCGGCTAGCGGGAGGAAATGAGCAGTTCTTC.

The J gene is TRBJ1-2, the V gene TRBV5-1; D may be TRBD1 (6 bases). CDR3 size: 14 residues. Trimming cost V 6 bases and J 2 bases, with 14 bases left between them. The germline CDR1 and CDR2 sequences are SGHRS and YFSETQ. CDR3: CASNLPGGNYGYTF. In nucleotides, the CDR3 is TGCGCCAGCAACCTCCCGGGGGGCAACTATGGCTACACCTTC.

This chain uses TRBV2 with TRBJ2-2; the match to TRBD2 covers 8 bases. The CDR3 contains 15 residues. Looked up from germline, CDR1 is SNHLY and CDR2 is FYNNEI. The ends lost 5 bases at V and 6 bases at J; junction bases unmatched: 8. CDR3 in amino acids: CASSTGTSRAGELFF. The CDR3 DNA follows: TGTGCCAGCAGTACCGGGACTAGTAGGGCCGGGGAGCTGTTTTTT.

This sequence joins TRBV5-1 and TRBJ2-5; TRBD1 agrees at 7 bases. Trimming cost V 4 bases and J 7 bases; bases outside gene matches: 7. The length of the CDR3 is 13 residues. Germline CDR1 and CDR2: SGHRS and YFSETQ. CDR3 nucleotides: TGCGCCAGCAGCGGGGACAGACGAGGGACCCAGTACTTC. Amino acids: CASSGDRRGTQYF. The full variable domain, completed using reference TRBV5-1 and TRBJ2-5, is KAGVTQTPRYLIKTRGQQVTLSCSPISGHRSVSWYQQTPGQGLQFLFEYFSETQRNKGNFPGRFSGRQFSNSRSEMNVSTLELGDSALYLCASSGDRRGTQYFGPGTRLLVL.

This chain connects TRBV5-1 to TRBJ2-1; 10 positions agree with TRBD2. The CDR3 totals 17 residues. With 3 bases clipped from V and 0 bases from J, the junction kept 6 bases outside the gene matches. The germline V gene has CDR1 SGHRS and CDR2 YFSETQ. The CDR3, as DNA: TGCGCCAGCAGCTGGACTAGCGGCTTGAGCTCCTACAATGAGCAGTTCTTC. Translation gives CASSWTSGLSSYNEQFF.

The chain links TRBV19 to TRBJ1-5; no clear D gene. The CDR3 totals 14 residues. The V gene's germline CDR1 is LNHDA and CDR2 SQIVND (reference sequence). V was clipped by 1 base and J by 7 bases, with 11 bases between them. The CDR3 DNA follows: TGTGCCAGTAGTATAGGTGGCGGTGGACAGCCCCAGCATTTT. Translated: CASSIGGGGQPQHF.

The genes are TRBV6-5 and TRBJ1-2; TRBD1 agrees at 9 bases. The V segment lost 7 bases and the J segment 7 bases; nucleotides outside the gene matches: 7. The CDR3 contains 13 residues. CDR1 and CDR2 (germline): MNHEY, SVGAGI. In nucleotides, the CDR3 is TGTGCCAGCATCCCCGGGACAGGGATTGGCTACACCTTC. This encodes CASIPGTGIGYTF.

The CDR3 nucleotides are TGTGCCAGCAGTAACGGAGTGGGTCGCGATGAGCAGTTCTTC. Translation gives CASSNGVGRDEQFF. The rearrangement uses TRBV6-5 and TRBJ2-1; no clear D. The V end lost 5 bases, the J end lost 8 bases, and 16 bases lay between the germline ends. The V gene's germline CDR1 is MNHEY and CDR2 SVGAGI. The CDR3 loop spans 14 amino acids.

The CDR3 DNA follows: TGCGCCAGCAGAGCGGGAGATCGCTACGAGCAGTACGTC. Translated, it gives CASRAGDRYEQYV. This chain joins TRBV10-2 and TRBJ2-7; TRBD2 agrees at 8 bases. The CDR3 consists of 13 residues. The V gene's germline CDR1 is WSHSY and CDR2 SAAADI. After removal of 6 bases from V and 3 bases from J, the junction contained 4 bases not matched to a gene.

The chain employs TRBV19 and TRBJ1-1; tentative D call: TRBD1 (5 bases). This CDR3 has 15 amino acids. Germline lookup yields CDR1 LNHDA and CDR2 SQIVND (reference sequence). Trimming pared 5 bases from V and 0 bases from J, leaving 13 bases between. The CDR3 nucleotides read TGTGCCAGTAGTTACCAGGGAGGTTTGAACACTGAAGCTTTCTTT. It encodes CASSYQGGLNTEAFF.

This chain connects TRBV6-5 to TRBJ2-7; possibly TRBD1 for D (5 bases). The V and J ends lost 7 bases and 6 bases respectively, with 16 bases between them. CDR3 length: 13 residues. CDR1 and CDR2 (germline): MNHEY, SVGAGI. Here the CDR3 DNA reads TGTGCCAGCATGGGGTCCACCAGGGCCGAGCAGTACTTC. It yields the protein CASMGSTRAEQYF.

The CDR3 region is CASSRQGSDQPQHF. The DNA of the CDR3 is TGTGCCAGCAGTCGACAGGGTTCCGATCAGCCCCAGCATTTT. The chain couples TRBV5-5 to TRBJ1-5; 7 bases line up with TRBD1. CDR1 is SGHKS and CDR2 is YYEKEE in the germline V gene (reference sequence). V lost 5 bases and J lost 5; bases outside the gene matches: 7. The CDR3 runs 14 residues.

The chain has TRBV6-1 and TRBJ1-3, with D possibly TRBD1 on 6 matching bases. Germline-derived CDR1 and CDR2 are MNHNS and SASEGT. V was cut by 4 bases and J by 2 bases, with 12 bases left in between. CDR3 length: 15 residues. CDR3 sequence: CASSASTGTGNTIYF. DNA for the CDR3: TGTGCCAGCAGTGCATCCACAGGGACTGGAAACACCATATATTTT.

The chain has TRBV5-5 and TRBJ1-1; D is perhaps TRBD1 (6 bases). The CDR3 is made up of 15 amino acids. Trimming took 5 bases from V and 3 from J, leaving 17 bases between them. CDR1 is SGHKS and CDR2 is YYEKEE in the germline V gene (reference sequence). CDR3 sequence reads: CASSFNRVIDTEAFF. CDR3 nucleotides: TGTGCCAGCAGTTTCAACAGGGTTATCGACACTGAAGCTTTCTTT.

The gene calls are TRBV11-2 and TRBJ2-5; TRBD2 matches at 13 bases. The germline V gene has CDR1 SGHAT and CDR2 FQNNGV. V lost 2 bases to trimming and J lost 5 bases; unmatched junction nucleotides: 11. The CDR3 is 18 amino acids. The CDR3 bases are TGTGCCAGCAGCTTACCCCGGACTAGCGGGAGACTTAGTGAGACCCAGTACTTC. Translated, it gives CASSLPRTSGRLSETQYF. The full variable domain, rest sourced from reference TRBV11-2 and TRBJ2-5, is EAGVAQSPRYKIIEKRQSVAFWCNPISGHATLYWYQQILGQGPKLLIQFQNNGVVDDSQLPKDRFSAERLKGVDSTLKIQPAKLEDSAVYLCASSLPRTSGRLSETQYFGPGTRLLVL.

The genes are TRBV6-5 and TRBJ2-2; 9 bases match TRBD2. In germline, CDR1 is MNHEY, CDR2 SVGAGI. This CDR3 comprises 15 residues. With 6 bases clipped from V and 5 bases from J, the junction kept 7 bases outside the gene matches. The CDR3: CASRSSGSLTGELFF. CDR3 sequence (DNA): TGTGCCAGCAGGAGTAGCGGGAGTCTTACCGGGGAGCTGTTTTTT.

This clone was detected only a few times. This chain joins TRBV6-6 and TRBJ1-5, with TRBD1 matching over 7 bases. Germline CDR1 reads MNHNY; CDR2 reads SVGAGI (reference sequence). V gave up 7 bases and J gave up 6 bases; unmatched junction bases: 12. This CDR3 comprises 15 residues. CDR3 amino acids: CASTELQGRLQPQHF. CDR3 sequence (DNA): TGTGCCAGCACCGAATTACAGGGGAGGCTTCAGCCCCAGCATTTT.

This chain uses TRBV13 with TRBJ2-5, with 9 bases matching TRBD1. The V segment lost 1 base and the J segment 4 bases; nucleotides outside the gene matches: 7. CDR1 and CDR2 (germline): PRHDT, FYEKMQ (reference sequence). The CDR3 covers 16 residues. DNA of the CDR3: TGTGCCAGCAGCTTAGACAGGGGGCAAAGGGTAGAGACCCAGTACTTC. Translated: CASSLDRGQRVETQYF.

V gene TRBV7-2 combines with J gene TRBJ2-1; D is possibly TRBD2 (5 bases). Germline lookup yields CDR1 SGHTA and CDR2 FQGNSA. The CDR3 has 18 residues. V lost 2 bases and J lost 6, with 23 bases in between. The CDR3 nucleotides read TGTGCCAGCAGCTTATTTGGTAGTAGGACTCAAGCAAGCAATGAGCAGTTCTTC. Its protein product is CASSLFGSRTQASNEQFF.

This clone has a handful of counts. This rearrangement joins TRBV29-1 to TRBJ2-1; 14 bases match TRBD2. V was pared by 4 bases and J by 6 bases, with 5 bases of the junction left unmatched. CDR3 length: 15 residues. Looked up from germline, CDR1 is SQVTM and CDR2 is ANQGSEA. CDR3 DNA: TGCAGCGTTGGGGGGGGACTAGCGGGAGTCAATGAGCAGTTCTTC. Translation gives CSVGGGLAGVNEQFF.